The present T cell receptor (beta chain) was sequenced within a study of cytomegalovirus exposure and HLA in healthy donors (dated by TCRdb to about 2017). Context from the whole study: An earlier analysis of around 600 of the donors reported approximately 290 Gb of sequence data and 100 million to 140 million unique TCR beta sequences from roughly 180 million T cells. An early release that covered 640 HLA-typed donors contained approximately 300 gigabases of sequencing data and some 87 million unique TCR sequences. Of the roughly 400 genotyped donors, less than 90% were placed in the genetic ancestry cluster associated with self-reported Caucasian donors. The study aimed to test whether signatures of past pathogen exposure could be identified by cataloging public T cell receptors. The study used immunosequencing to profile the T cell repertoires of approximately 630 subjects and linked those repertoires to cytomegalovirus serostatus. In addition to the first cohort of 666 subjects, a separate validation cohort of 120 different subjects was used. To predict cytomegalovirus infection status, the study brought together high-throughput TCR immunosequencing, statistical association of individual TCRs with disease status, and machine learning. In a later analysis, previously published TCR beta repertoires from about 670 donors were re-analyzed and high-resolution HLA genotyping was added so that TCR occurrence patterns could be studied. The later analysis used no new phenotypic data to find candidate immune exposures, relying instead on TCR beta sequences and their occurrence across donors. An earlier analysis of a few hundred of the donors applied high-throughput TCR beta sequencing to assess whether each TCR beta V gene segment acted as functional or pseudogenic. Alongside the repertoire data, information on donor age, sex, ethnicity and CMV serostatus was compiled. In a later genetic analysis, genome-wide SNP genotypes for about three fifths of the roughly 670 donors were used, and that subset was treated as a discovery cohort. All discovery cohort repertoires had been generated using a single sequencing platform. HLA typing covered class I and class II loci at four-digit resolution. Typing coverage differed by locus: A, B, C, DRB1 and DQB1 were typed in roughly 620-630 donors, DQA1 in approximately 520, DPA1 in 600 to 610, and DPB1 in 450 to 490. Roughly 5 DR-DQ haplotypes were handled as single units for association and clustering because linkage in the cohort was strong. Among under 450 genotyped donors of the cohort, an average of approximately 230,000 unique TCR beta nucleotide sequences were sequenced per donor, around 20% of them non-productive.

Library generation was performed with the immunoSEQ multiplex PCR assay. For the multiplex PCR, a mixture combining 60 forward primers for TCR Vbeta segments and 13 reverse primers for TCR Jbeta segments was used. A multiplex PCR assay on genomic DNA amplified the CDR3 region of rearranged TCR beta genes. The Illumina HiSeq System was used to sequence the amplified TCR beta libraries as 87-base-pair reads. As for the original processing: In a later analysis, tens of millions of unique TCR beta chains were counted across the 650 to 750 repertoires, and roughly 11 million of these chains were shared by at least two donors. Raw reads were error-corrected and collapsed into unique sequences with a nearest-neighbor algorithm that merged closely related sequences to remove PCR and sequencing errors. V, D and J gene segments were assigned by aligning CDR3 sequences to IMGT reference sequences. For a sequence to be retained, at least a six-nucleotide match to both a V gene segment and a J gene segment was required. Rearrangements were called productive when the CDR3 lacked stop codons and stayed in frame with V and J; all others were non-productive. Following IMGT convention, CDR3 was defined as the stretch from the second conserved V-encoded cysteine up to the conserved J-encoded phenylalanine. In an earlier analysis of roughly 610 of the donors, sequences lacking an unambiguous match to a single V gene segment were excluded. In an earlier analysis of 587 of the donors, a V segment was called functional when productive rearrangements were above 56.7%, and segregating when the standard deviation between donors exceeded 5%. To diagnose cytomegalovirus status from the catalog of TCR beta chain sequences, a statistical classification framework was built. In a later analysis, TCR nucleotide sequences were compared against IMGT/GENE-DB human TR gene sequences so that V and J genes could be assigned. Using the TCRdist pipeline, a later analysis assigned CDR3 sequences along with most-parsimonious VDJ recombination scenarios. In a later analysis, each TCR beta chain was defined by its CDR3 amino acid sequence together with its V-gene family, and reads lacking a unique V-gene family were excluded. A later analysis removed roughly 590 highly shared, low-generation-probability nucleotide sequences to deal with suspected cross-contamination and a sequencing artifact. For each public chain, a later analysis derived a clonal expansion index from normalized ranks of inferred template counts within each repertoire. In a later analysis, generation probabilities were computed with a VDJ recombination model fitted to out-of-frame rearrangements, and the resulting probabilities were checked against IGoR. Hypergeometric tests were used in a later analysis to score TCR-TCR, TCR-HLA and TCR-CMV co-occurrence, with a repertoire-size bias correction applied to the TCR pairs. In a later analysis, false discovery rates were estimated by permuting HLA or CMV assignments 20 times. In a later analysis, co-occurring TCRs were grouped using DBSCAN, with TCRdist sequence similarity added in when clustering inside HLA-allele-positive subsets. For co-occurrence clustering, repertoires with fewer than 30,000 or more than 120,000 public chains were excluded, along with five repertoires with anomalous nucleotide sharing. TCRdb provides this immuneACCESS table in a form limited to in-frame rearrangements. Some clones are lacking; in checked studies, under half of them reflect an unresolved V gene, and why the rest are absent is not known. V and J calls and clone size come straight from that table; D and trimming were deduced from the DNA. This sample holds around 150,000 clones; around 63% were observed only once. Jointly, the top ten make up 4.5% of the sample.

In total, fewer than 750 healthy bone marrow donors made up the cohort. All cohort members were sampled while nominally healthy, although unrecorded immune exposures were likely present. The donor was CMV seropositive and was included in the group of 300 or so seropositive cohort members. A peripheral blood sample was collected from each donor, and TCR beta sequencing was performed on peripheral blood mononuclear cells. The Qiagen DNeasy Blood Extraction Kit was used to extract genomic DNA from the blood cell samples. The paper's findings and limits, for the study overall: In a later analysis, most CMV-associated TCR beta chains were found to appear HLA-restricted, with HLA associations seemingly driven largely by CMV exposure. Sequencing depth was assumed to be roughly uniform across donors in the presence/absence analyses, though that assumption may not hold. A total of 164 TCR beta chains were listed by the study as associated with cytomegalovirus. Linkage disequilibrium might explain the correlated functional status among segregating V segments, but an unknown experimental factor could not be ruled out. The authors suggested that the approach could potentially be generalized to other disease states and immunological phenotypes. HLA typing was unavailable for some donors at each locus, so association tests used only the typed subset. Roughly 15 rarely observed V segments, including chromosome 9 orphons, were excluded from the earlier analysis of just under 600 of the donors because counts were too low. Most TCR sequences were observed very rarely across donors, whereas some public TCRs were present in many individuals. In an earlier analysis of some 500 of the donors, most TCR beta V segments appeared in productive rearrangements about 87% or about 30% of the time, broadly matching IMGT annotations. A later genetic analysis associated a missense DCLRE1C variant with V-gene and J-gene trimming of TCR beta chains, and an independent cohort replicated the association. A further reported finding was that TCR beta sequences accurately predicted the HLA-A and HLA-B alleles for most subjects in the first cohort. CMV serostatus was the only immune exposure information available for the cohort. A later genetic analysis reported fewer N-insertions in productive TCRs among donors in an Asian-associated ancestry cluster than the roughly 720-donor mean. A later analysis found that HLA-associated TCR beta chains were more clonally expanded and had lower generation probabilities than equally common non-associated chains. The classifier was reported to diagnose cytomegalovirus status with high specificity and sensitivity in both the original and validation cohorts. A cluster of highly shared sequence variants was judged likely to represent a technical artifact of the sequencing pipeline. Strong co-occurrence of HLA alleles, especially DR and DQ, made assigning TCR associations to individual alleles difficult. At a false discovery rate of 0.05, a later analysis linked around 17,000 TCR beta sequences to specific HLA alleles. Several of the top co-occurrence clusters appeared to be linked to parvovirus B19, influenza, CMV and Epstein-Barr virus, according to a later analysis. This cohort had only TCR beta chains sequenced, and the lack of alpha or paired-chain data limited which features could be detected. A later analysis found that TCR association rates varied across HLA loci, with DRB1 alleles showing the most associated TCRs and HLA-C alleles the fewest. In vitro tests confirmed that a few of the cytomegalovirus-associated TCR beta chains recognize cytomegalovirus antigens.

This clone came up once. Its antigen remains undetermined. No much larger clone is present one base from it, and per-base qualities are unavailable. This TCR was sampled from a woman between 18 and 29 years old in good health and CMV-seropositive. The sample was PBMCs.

The base sequence is TGTGCCACCAGCAGAGATCGCGGGACGGCGGAGACCCAGTACTTC. This translates into CATSRDRGTAETQYF. This chain joins TRBV15 to TRBJ2-5; 6 matching bases give a weak D call of TRBD2. Spanning cysteine to phenylalanine, the CDR3 consists of 15 amino acids. Solely the CDR3 DNA is kept, with 45 bases framed from the first base. CDR1 LNHNV and CDR2 YYDKDF are derived from the germline V gene (reference sequence). V loses 0 bases of germline sequence and J loses 5 bases, and the interval between the two ends is 13 bases.